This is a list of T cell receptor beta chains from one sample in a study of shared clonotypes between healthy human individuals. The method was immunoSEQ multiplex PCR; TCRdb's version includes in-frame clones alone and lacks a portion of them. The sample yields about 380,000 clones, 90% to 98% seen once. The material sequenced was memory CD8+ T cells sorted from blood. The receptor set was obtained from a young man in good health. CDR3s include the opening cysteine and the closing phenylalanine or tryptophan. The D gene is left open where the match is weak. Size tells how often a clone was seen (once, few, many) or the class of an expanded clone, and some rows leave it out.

CDR3: CASSPGTGNEQFF
DNA: TGTGCCAGCAGCCCTGGGACAGGCAATGAGCAGTTCTTC
size: -
V: TRBV12-1
J: TRBJ2-1
D: -
length: 13

CDR3: CAISEGKSGNTIYF
DNA: TGTGCCATCAGTGAGGGCAAATCTGGAAACACCATATATTTT
size: -
V: TRBV10-3
J: TRBJ1-3
D: -
length: 14

CDR3: CASSQRPGNQPQHF
DNA: TGTGCCAGCTCTCAGAGGCCGGGCAATCAGCCCCAGCATTTT
size: once
V: TRBV18
J: TRBJ1-5
D: -
length: 14

CDR3: CASSLWGGSSYNEQFF
DNA: TGTGCCAGCAGCTTGTGGGGCGGGAGTTCCTACAATGAGCAGTTCTTC
size: -
V: TRBV5-8
J: TRBJ2-1
D: TRBD2
length: 16

CDR3: CASTIPSNGATEAFF
DNA: TGTGCCAGCACCATCCCGAGTAATGGGGCCACTGAAGCTTTCTTT
size: -
V: TRBV7-9
J: TRBJ1-1
D: -
length: 15

CDR3: CSAGTGTSYEQYF
DNA: TGCAGCGCAGGGACAGGCACCTCCTACGAGCAGTACTTC
size: once
V: TRBV29-1
J: TRBJ2-7
D: TRBD1
length: 13

CDR3: CASSQDSTSGTDTQYF
DNA: TGCGCCAGCAGCCAAGATTCGACTAGCGGCACAGATACGCAGTATTTT
size: -
V: TRBV4-1
J: TRBJ2-3
D: TRBD2
length: 16

CDR3: CSVGGLAGGPTDTQYF
DNA: TGCAGCGTTGGGGGACTAGCGGGAGGGCCAACAGATACGCAGTATTTT
size: -
V: TRBV29-1
J: TRBJ2-3
D: TRBD2
length: 16

CDR3: CAISGGSRETQYF
DNA: TGTGCCATCAGTGGGGGTAGCAGGGAGACCCAGTACTTC
size: once
V: TRBV10-3
J: TRBJ2-5
D: -
length: 13

CDR3: CASSSGNRYEQYF
DNA: TGTGCCAGCAGTTCGGGTAACCGCTACGAGCAGTACTTC
size: -
V: TRBV27
J: TRBJ2-7
D: -
length: 13

CDR3: CASSELRMAYEQYF
DNA: TGTGCCAGCAGTGAACTGCGGATGGCCTACGAGCAGTACTTC
size: -
V: TRBV2
J: TRBJ2-7
D: -
length: 14

CDR3: CAWGPGLANEQYF
DNA: TGTGCCTGGGGGCCGGGACTAGCGAACGAGCAGTACTTC
size: -
V: TRBV30
J: TRBJ2-7
D: TRBD2
length: 13

CDR3: CASRGTTNEKLFF
DNA: TGTGCCAGCAGGGGGACGACTAATGAAAAACTGTTTTTT
size: -
V: TRBV2
J: TRBJ1-4
D: -
length: 13

CDR3: CSVDKGGAAGYTF
DNA: TGCAGCGTTGATAAGGGGGGGGCGGCGGGCTACACCTTC
size: -
V: TRBV29-1
J: TRBJ1-2
D: -
length: 13

CDR3: CAWSVLKTSGYTDTQYF
DNA: TGTGCCTGGAGTGTACTAAAGACTAGCGGATACACAGATACGCAGTATTTT
size: -
V: TRBV30
J: TRBJ2-3
D: TRBD2
length: 17

CDR3: CASTLRGGSEKLFF
DNA: TGTGCCAGCACGCTAAGAGGGGGGAGTGAAAAACTGTTTTTT
size: -
V: TRBV11-1
J: TRBJ1-4
D: -
length: 14